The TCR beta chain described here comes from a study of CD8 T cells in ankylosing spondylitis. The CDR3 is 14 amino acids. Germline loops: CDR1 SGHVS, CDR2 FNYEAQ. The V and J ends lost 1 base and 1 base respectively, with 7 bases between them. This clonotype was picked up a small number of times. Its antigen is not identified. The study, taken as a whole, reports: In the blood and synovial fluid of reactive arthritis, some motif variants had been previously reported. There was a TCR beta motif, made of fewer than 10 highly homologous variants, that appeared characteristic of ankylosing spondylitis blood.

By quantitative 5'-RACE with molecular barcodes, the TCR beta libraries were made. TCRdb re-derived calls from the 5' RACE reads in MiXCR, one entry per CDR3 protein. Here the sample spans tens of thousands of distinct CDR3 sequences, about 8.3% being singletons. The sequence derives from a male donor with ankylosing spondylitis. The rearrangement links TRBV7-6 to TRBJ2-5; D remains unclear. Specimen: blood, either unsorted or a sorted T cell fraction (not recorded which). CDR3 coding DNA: TGTGCCAGCAGCTTAGTTCAAATCCAAGAGACCCAGTACTTC. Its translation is CASSLVQIQETQYF.